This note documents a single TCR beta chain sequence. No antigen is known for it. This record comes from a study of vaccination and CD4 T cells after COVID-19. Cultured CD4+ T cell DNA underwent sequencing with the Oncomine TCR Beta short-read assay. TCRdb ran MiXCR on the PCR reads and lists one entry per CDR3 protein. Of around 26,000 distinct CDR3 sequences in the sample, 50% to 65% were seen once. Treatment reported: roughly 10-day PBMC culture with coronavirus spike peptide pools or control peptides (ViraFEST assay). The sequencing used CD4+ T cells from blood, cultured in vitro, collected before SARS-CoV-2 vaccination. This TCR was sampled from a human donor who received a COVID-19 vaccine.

CDR3 region: CASSLGSTSSYNEQFF. CDR3 DNA sequence: TGTGCCAGCAGCTTGGGGTCGACGAGCTCCTACAATGAGCAGTTCTTC. This chain joins TRBV5-4 and TRBJ2-1, with D hard to call. The germline gives CDR1 SGHNT, CDR2 YYREEE (reference sequence). This CDR3 comprises 16 residues. The V end lost 0 bases, the J end lost 0 bases, and 10 bases lay between the germline ends. Filled out from reference TRBV5-4 and TRBJ2-1, the complete variable domain reads ETGVTQSPTHLIKTRGQQVTLRCSSQSGHNTVSWYQQALGQGPQFIFQYYREEENGRGNFPPRFSGLQFPNYSSELNVNALELDDSALYLCASSLGSTSSYNEQFFGPGTRLTVL.